This T cell receptor (beta chain) was identified in a study of T cells in Graves' hyperthyroidism and ophthalmopathy. RNA transcripts gave rise to amplified TCR beta CDR3 regions. TCR CDR3 underwent first-round RT-PCR with the HTBI primer set. From the multiplex PCR reads, TCRdb called clonotypes with MiXCR, one entry per CDR3 protein. The table has about 260,000 distinct CDR3 sequences, 20% to 25% seen once; the top ten hold about 60%. In its sample, this clonotype was seen many times. The antigen remains unidentified. Study-wide findings and caveats: Most thyroid-expanded clonotypes above 0.001 were also found in blood.

This TCR was recovered from a man aged 25-45 years with Graves' ophthalmopathy. Specimen: blood.

CDR3 DNA sequence: TGCAGTGCTAGGAACAGGGCTGGACTTGGGACAGATACGCAGTATTTT. Translating it yields CSARNRAGLGTDTQYF. This rearrangement joins TRBV20-1 to TRBJ2-3; D perhaps matches TRBD1 (6 bases). Germline CDR1 is DFQATT and CDR2 is SNEGSKA (reference sequence). The CDR3 has 16 residues. Deletions cut 3 bases from V and 3 bases from J, with 19 bases between.